The subject of this entry is one TCR beta chain. Its specificity is unknown. CDR3-region Arm-PCR and iRepertoire HTBI primers produced the TCR beta libraries. TCRdb recomputed calls from the multiplex PCR reads with MiXCR, one row per CDR3 protein. This sample has a few hundred thousand distinct CDR3 sequences, with about 22% found just once. Germline CDR1 is KGHSH and CDR2 is LQKENI. Trimming shortened V by 2 bases and J by 5 bases, and 9 bases separated the two germline ends. This CDR3 spans 14 amino acids. This sample was taken from a study of regulatory T cells in long-lasting Graves disease. Study-wide background: Patients met the persistent Graves' disease definition after over 5 years of antithyroid drugs with positive TSH receptor antibodies.

Time point defined: persistent/refractory GD, antithyroid drugs over 5 years with positive TRAb. Researchers made the TCR library from RNA that was extracted from PBMCs. An endocrinology department in Xi'an, China, supplied the patients. The study's findings and limits: Persistent disease samples used TRBV28, TRBJ1-2 and TRBJ2-5 preferentially.

The gene calls are TRBV18 and TRBJ1-4; D not certain. Specimen: peripheral blood mononuclear cells (PBMCs), collected when the disease was refractory, from a patient treated with antithyroid drugs. The receptor comes from a female donor with Graves disease. The CDR3 protein is CASSPGRKNEKLFF. The CDR3 region has the DNA TGTGCCAGCTCACCAGGGAGAAAGAATGAAAAACTGTTTTTT.